This TCR beta chain originates from a study of blood T cells in healthy people across ages. On the study more broadly: About one barcoded beta molecule per two T cells was the capture yield of template switching. General observations from the study: TCR beta diversity was tightly associated with the proportion of naive T cells.

Using a J-beta primer mix together with a sample-barcoded 5' primer, a second PCR was run for roughly 6 to 12 cycles. One entry per CDR3 protein results from TCRdb running MiXCR on the 5' RACE reads. The top ten clones hold around 13% of a sample with about 1.1 million distinct CDR3 sequences, more than 30% of them seen once. This clonotype has more than one count but fewer than ten. What it binds is unknown. This TCR was sampled from a young man in good health. The sequencing sample was made of blood.

The CDR3 region is CASTSPGRENIQYF. CDR3 sequence (DNA): TGTGCCAGCACCTCCCCGGGACGGGAAAACATTCAGTACTTC. The chain is built from TRBV13 and TRBJ2-7; either TRBD1 or TRBD2 may supply D (5 bases each). The DNA end is more similar to TRBJ2-4, so the J call may be wrong. Germline values: CDR1 PRHDT, CDR2 FYEKMQ (reference sequence). The CDR3 covers 14 residues.